The next 12 T cell receptor beta chains were all read from a single sample in a study of beta chain features in type 1 diabetes. Expressed TCRB transcripts got sequenced, as all isolated RNA was reverse transcribed. Sequencing used immunoSEQ multiplex PCR; TCRdb keeps in-frame clones, though not all of them. The sample lists hundreds of thousands of clones, about a sixth seen once, with 0.023% in the top ten. The sequenced sample was naive CD4+ T cells from blood. The receptors here all came from a woman under 30 in good health.

This sequence joins TRBV15 and TRBJ2-1; weak D call: TRBD2 (5 bases). Trimming shortened V by 0 bases and J by 0 bases, and 9 bases separated the two germline ends. The germline gives CDR1 LNHNV, CDR2 YYDKDF (reference sequence). The CDR3 extends over 16 amino acids. Here the CDR3 DNA reads TGTGCCACCAGCAGAGATCTAGGGAGCTCCTACAATGAGCAGTTCTTC. Protein product: CATSRDLGSSYNEQFF.

The chain recombines TRBV29-1 with TRBJ2-4, with D unresolved. CDR3 size: 12 residues. V lost 7 bases, J lost 6 bases, and 13 bases lay in between. CDR1 SQVTM and CDR2 ANQGSEA come from the germline V gene. CDR3 sequence: CSGIDGPNIQYF. DNA of the CDR3: TGCAGCGGGATCGACGGACCAAACATTCAGTACTTC.

The chain has TRBV7-2 and TRBJ2-7; D tentatively fits TRBD1 or TRBD2 (5 bases each). Germline V gene sequence: CDR1 SGHTA, CDR2 FQGNSA. Trimming removed 5 bases at V and 3 bases at J, with 17 bases between. The CDR3 is 15 amino acids. The CDR3 is CASSRSRGALYEQYF. The CDR3 DNA sequence: TGTGCCAGCAGCAGATCGCGAGGGGCCCTCTACGAGCAGTACTTC. The whole variable domain, remainder taken from reference TRBV7-2 and TRBJ2-7, is GAGVSQSPSNKVTEKGKDVELRCDPISGHTALYWYRQSLGQGLEFLIYFQGNSAPDKSGLPSDRFSAERTGGSVSTLTIQRTQQEDSAVYLCASSRSRGALYEQYFGPGTRLTVT.

This sequence joins TRBV29-1 and TRBJ2-2; D is undetermined. Between the trimmed V and J ends, which lost 3 bases and 5 bases, there was a span of 7 bases. Germline V gene lookup returns CDR1 SQVTM and CDR2 ANQGSEA. This CDR3 is built from 12 residues. CDR3 residues: CSVDTDTGELFF. Here the CDR3 DNA reads TGCAGCGTTGATACAGATACCGGGGAGCTGTTTTTT.

The chain is built from TRBV28 and TRBJ2-3; maybe TRBD2 (5 bases). Germline V CDR1 and CDR2: MDHEN, SYDVKM. This CDR3 is built from 13 residues. V was cut by 5 bases and J by 2 bases, with 8 bases left in between. The CDR3 sequence: CASSTGDTDTQYF. For the CDR3, the DNA is TGTGCCAGCAGTACCGGGGACACAGATACGCAGTATTTT.

This chain connects TRBV5-6 to TRBJ2-2; 11 bases are shared with TRBD2. The germline CDR1 and CDR2 sequences are SGHDT and YYEEEE. V shed 0 bases and J 4 bases; nucleotides not matched to a gene: 5. This CDR3 spans 17 amino acids. DNA for the CDR3: TGTGCCAGCAGCTTGGCACCTAGCGGGAGGCGCACCGGGGAGCTGTTTTTT. This translates into CASSLAPSGRRTGELFF.

The chain couples TRBV7-9 to TRBJ2-3, with D possibly matching TRBD2 (6 bases). Trimming removed 1 base at V and 1 base at J, with 18 bases between. This CDR3 region has 18 residues. Germline loops: CDR1 SEHNR, CDR2 FQNEAQ (reference sequence). The CDR3 region is CASSLGGDTRLRTDTQYF. DNA of the CDR3: TGTGCCAGCAGCTTAGGGGGGGATACACGTTTGCGCACAGATACGCAGTATTTT.

The chain carries TRBV29-1 and TRBJ1-1; 12 bases are shared with TRBD1. The V gene's germline CDR1 is SQVTM and CDR2 ANQGSEA. Germline trimming cut 2 bases from V and 11 bases from J; bases unmatched to any gene: 18. The CDR3 runs to 17 residues. The CDR3 region is CSVEFMGTGGVQAEAFF. Here the CDR3 DNA reads TGCAGCGTTGAATTTATGGGGACAGGGGGCGTGCAAGCGGAGGCTTTCTTT. Combining the CDR3 with reference TRBV29-1 and TRBJ1-1 gives the whole variable domain SAVISQKPSRDICQRGTSLTIQCQVDSQVTMMFWYRQQPGQSLTLIATANQGSEATYESGFVIDKFPISRPNLTFSTLTVSNMSPEDSSIYLCSVEFMGTGGVQAEAFFGQGTRLTVV.

CDR3 sequence (DNA): TGTGCCAGCAGCTCCCCCGGGACTAGCGGGAGGCGCGGCTACAATGAGCAGTTCTTC. It yields the protein CASSSPGTSGRRGYNEQFF. The genes are TRBV7-3 and TRBJ2-1; the match to TRBD2 covers 15 bases. V trimming: 4 bases; J trimming: 3 bases; junction bases outside the gene matches: 10. CDR3 length: 19 amino acids. Germline CDR1 reads SGHTA; CDR2 reads FQGTGA. The full variable domain, rest sourced from reference TRBV7-3 and TRBJ2-1, is GAGVSQTPSNKVTEKGKYVELRCDPISGHTALYWYRQSLGQGPEFLIYFQGTGAADDSGLPNDRFFAVRPEGSVSTLKIQRTERGDSAVYLCASSSPGTSGRRGYNEQFFGPGTRLTVL.

The CDR3 bases are TGTGCCAGCAGCCCCATAGACAGGGGGCGAAACACCGGGGAGCTGTTTTTT. Its translation: CASSPIDRGRNTGELFF. This chain connects TRBV14 to TRBJ2-2, with 10 bases matching TRBD1. Trimming removed 4 bases from V and 2 bases from J; junction bases left unmatched: 7. The CDR3 is 17 amino acids. Germline lookup yields CDR1 SGHDN and CDR2 FVKESK.

This clone was detected a few times. This rearrangement joins TRBV4-1 to TRBJ2-1; 9 bases agree with TRBD2. The V gene's germline CDR1 is MGHRA and CDR2 YSYEKL. The CDR3 sequence is 16 residues long. V shed 3 bases and J 7 bases; nucleotides not matched to a gene: 10. CDR3 bases: TGCGCCAGCAGCCATTCTGCACTAGCGGGTCGGAATGAGCAGTTCTTC. As protein: CASSHSALAGRNEQFF.

This clone was recorded many times. The chain joins TRBV7-9 to TRBJ2-1; D is perhaps TRBD2 (5 bases). CDR1 and CDR2 (germline): SEHNR, FQNEAQ (reference sequence). CDR3 size: 12 residues. V was cut by 4 bases and J by 9 bases, with 10 bases left in between. As DNA, the CDR3 is TGTGCCAGCAGCTCCTCTCGGGGTGAGCAGTTCTTC. This encodes CASSSSRGEQFF.